This T cell receptor (beta chain) was profiled in a study of blood T cells in healthy people across ages. Using a J-beta primer mix together with a sample-barcoded 5' primer, a second PCR was run for roughly 6 to 11 cycles. Through a template-switch adaptor with 12 random nucleotides, each cDNA molecule received a tag. TCRdb reanalysed the 5' RACE reads using MiXCR and keeps one entry per CDR3 protein. The table lists over 700,000 distinct CDR3 sequences, around a quarter of them singletons. The CDR3 is 13 residues long. Per the germline V gene, CDR1 is ENHRY and CDR2 is SYGVKD. The V gene lost 2 bases and the J gene lost 5 bases, with 7 bases spanning the gap. These sequences were also reported in another study, on T cells of mothers and their children.

This receptor was identified in a boy younger than 18 in good health. This rearrangement joins TRBV10-3 to TRBJ1-5; D gene ambiguous. Sequences were obtained from blood. This chain's CDR3 is CAISEGSDQPQHF. Here the CDR3 DNA reads TGTGCCATCAGTGAGGGCTCAGATCAGCCCCAGCATTTT.